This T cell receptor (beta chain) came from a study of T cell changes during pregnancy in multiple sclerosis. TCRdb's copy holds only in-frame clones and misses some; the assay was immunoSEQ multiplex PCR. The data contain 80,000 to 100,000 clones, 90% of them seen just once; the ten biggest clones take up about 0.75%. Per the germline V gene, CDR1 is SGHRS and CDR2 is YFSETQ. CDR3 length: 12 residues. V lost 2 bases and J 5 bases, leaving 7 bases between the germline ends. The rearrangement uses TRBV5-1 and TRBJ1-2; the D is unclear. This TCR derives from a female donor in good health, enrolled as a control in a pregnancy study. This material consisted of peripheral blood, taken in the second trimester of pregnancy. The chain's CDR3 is CASSFAGYGYTF. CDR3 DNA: TGCGCCAGCAGCTTCGCGGGGTATGGCTACACCTTC.